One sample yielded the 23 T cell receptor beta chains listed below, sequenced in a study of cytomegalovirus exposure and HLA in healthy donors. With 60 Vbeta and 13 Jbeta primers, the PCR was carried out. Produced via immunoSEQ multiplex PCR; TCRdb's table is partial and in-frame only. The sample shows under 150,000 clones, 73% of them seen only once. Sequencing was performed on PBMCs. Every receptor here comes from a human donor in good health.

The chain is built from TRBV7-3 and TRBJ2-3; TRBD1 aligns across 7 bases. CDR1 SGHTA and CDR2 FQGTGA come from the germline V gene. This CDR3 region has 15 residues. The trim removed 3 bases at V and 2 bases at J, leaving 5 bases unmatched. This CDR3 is CASSLGTAFTDTQYF. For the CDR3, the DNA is TGTGCCAGCAGCTTGGGGACAGCCTTCACAGATACGCAGTATTTT.

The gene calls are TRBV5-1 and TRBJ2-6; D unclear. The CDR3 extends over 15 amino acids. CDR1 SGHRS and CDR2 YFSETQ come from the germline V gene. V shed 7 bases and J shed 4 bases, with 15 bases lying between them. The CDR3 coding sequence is TGCGCCAGCTCCCTGCAGACTCCCGGGGCCAACGTCCTGACTTTC. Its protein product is CASSLQTPGANVLTF. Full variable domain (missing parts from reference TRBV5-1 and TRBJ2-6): KAGVTQTPRYLIKTRGQQVTLSCSPISGHRSVSWYQQTPGQGLQFLFEYFSETQRNKGNFPGRFSGRQFSNSRSEMNVSTLELGDSALYLCASSLQTPGANVLTFGAGSRLTVL.

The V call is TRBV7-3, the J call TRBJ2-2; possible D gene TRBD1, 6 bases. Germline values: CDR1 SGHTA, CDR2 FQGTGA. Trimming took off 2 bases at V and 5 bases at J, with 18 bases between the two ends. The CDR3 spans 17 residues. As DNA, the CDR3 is TGTGCCAGCAGCTTACAGGGGATCTCCTCAGGGACCGGGGAGCTGTTTTTT. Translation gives CASSLQGISSGTGELFF.

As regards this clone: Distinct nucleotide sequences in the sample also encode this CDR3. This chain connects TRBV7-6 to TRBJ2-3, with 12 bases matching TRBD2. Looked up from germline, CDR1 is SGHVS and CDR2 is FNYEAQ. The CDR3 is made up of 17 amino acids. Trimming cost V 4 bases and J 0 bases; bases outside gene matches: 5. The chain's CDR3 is CASSSRLAGGSTDTQYF. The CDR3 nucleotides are TGTGCCAGCAGCTCCCGGCTAGCGGGGGGGAGCACAGATACGCAGTATTTT.

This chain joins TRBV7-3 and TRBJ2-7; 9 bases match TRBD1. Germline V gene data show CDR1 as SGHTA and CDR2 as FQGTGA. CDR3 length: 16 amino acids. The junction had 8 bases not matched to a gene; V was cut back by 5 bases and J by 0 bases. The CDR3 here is CASSRTGTGSSYEQYF. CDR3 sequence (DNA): TGTGCCAGCAGCCGGACCGGGACAGGGAGCTCCTACGAGCAGTACTTC. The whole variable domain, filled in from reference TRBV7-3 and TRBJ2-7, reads GAGVSQTPSNKVTEKGKYVELRCDPISGHTALYWYRQSLGQGPEFLIYFQGTGAADDSGLPNDRFFAVRPEGSVSTLKIQRTERGDSAVYLCASSRTGTGSSYEQYFGPGTRLTVT.

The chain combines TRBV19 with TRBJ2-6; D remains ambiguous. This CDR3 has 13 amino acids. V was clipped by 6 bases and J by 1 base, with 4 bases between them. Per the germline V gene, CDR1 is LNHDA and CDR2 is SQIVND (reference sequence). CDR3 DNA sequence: TGTGCCAGTAGCGAGTCTGGGGCCAACGTCCTGACTTTC. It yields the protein CASSESGANVLTF.

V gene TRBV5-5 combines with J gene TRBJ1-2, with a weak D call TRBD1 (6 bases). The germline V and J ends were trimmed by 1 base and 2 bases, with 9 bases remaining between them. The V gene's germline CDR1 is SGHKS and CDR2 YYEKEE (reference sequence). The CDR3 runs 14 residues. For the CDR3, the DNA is TGTGCCAGCAGCTTGACAGGGTTAAACTATGGCTACACCTTC. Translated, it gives CASSLTGLNYGYTF.

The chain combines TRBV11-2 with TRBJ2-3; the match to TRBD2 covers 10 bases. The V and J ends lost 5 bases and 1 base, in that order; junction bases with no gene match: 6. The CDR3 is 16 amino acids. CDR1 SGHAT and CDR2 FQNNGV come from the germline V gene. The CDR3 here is CASSPRGTSGTDTQYF. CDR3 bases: TGTGCCAGCAGCCCCCGGGGGACTAGCGGCACAGATACGCAGTATTTT.

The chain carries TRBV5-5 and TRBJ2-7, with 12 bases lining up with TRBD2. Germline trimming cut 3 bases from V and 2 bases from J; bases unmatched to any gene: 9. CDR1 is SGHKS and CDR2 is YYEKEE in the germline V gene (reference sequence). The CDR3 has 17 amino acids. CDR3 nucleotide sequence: TGTGCCAGCAGCTCACTAGCGGGAGGCCTCAAACCCTACGAGCAGTACTTC. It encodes CASSSLAGGLKPYEQYF.

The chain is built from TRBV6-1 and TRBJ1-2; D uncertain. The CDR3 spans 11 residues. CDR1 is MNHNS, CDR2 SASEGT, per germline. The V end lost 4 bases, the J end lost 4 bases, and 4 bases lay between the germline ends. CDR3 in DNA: TGTGCCAGCAGTGCCCTCTATGGCTACACCTTC. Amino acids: CASSALYGYTF.

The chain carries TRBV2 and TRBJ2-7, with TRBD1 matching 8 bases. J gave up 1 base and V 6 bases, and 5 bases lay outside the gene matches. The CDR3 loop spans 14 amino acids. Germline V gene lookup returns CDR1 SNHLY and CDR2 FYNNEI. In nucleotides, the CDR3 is TGTGCCAGCAGCCGGGACAGGAGTTCCTACGAGCAGTACTTC. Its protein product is CASSRDRSSYEQYF.

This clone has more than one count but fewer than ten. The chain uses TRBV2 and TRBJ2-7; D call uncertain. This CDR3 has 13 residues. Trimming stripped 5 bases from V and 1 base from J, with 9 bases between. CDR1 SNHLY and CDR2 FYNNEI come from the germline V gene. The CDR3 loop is CASSSSPSYEQYF. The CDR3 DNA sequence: TGTGCCAGCAGTTCTTCCCCTTCCTACGAGCAGTACTTC.

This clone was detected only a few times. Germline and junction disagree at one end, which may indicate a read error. CDR3: CASSATRGETQYF. The CDR3 nucleotides read TGTGCTAGCAGCGCCACCCGGGGAGAGACCCAGTACTTC. The chain links TRBV7-7 to TRBJ2-5; D might be TRBD2 (5 bases). CDR1 SSHAT and CDR2 FNYEAQ come from the germline V gene (reference sequence). This CDR3 spans 13 amino acids. Based on the CDR3 plus reference TRBV7-7 and TRBJ2-5, the full variable domain is GAGVSQSPRYKVTKRGQDVTLRCDPISSHATLYWYQQALGQGPEFLTYFNYEAQPDKSGLPSDRFSAERPEGSISTLTIQRTEQRDSAMYRCASSATRGETQYFGPGTRLLVL.

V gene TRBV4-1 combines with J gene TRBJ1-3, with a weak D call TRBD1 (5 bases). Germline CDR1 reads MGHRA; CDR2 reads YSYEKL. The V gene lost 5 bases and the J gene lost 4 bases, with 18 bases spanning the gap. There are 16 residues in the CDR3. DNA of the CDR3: TGCGCCAGCAGCTTGCTTCAGGGATATCTGGGAAACACCATATATTTT. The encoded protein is CASSLLQGYLGNTIYF.

This CDR3 reads CASSLGGAGELFF. The CDR3 DNA sequence: TGTGCCAGCAGCCTGGGGGGGGCCGGGGAGCTGTTTTTT. The chain uses TRBV9 and TRBJ2-2, with 7 bases fitting TRBD2. Trimming at V came to 4 bases and at J to 6 bases, leaving 3 bases not matched to a gene. The CDR3 loop spans 13 amino acids. Germline V gene lookup returns CDR1 SGDLS and CDR2 YYNGEE. Using reference TRBV9 and TRBJ2-2 for the parts outside the CDR3, the full variable domain is DSGVTQTPKHLITATGQRVTLRCSPRSGDLSVYWYQQSLDQGLQFLIQYYNGEERAKGNILERFSAQQFPDLHSELNLSSLELGDSALYFCASSLGGAGELFFGEGSRLTVL.

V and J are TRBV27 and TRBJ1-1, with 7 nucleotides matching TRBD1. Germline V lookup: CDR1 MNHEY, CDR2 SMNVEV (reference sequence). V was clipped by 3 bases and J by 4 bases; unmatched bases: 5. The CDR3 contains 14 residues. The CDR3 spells CASSFQGDSTEAFF. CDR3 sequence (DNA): TGTGCCAGCAGTTTTCAGGGGGATAGCACTGAAGCTTTCTTT.

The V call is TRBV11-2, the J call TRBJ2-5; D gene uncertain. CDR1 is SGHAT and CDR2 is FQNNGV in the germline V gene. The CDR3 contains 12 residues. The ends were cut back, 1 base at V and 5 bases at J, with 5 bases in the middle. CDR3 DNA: TGTGCCAGCAGCTTAGCCGCGGAGACCCAGTACTTC. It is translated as CASSLAAETQYF.

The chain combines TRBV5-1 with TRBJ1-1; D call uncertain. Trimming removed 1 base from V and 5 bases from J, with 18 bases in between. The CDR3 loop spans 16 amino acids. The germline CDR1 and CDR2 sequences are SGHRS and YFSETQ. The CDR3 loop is CASSLWAQPPGTEAFF. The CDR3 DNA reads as TGCGCCAGCAGCTTGTGGGCCCAACCTCCGGGGACTGAAGCTTTCTTT.

CDR3 sequence reads: CASSLGPVSQVFF. The CDR3, as DNA: TGTGCCAGCAGCTTAGGGCCAGTTTCTCAGGTTTTCTTT. The V call is TRBV11-2, the J call TRBJ1-1, with D unclear. Germline V CDR1 and CDR2: SGHAT, FQNNGV. The CDR3 has 13 amino acids. Trimming removed 1 base from V and 13 bases from J, with 16 bases in between.

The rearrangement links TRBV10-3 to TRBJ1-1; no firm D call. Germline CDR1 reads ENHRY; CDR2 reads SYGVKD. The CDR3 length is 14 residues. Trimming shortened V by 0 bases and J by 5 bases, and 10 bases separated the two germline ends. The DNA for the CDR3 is TGTGCCATCAGTGAGTCCCCGGGAAGAACTGAAGCTTTCTTT. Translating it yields CAISESPGRTEAFF.

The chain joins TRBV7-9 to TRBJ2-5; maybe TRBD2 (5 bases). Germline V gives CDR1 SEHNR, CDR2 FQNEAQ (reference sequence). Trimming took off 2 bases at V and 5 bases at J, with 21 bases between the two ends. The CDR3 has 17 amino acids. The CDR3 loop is CASSLRFERLNKETQYF. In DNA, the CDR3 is TGTGCCAGCAGCTTAAGGTTCGAGCGACTAAATAAGGAGACCCAGTACTTC.

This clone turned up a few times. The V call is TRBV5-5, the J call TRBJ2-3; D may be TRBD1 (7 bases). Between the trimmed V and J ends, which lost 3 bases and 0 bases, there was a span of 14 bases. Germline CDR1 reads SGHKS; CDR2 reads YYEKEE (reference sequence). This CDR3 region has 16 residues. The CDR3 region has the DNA TGTGCCAGCAGCTGGAGGGACAGCCGTAGCACAGATACGCAGTATTTT. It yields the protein CASSWRDSRSTDTQYF.

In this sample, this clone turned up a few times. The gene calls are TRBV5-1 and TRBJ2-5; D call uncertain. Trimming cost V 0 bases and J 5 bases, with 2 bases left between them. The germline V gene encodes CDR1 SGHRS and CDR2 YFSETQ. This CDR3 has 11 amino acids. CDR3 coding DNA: TGCGCCAGCAGCTTGGCTGAGACCCAGTACTTC. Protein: CASSLAETQYF. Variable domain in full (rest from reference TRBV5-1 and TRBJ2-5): KAGVTQTPRYLIKTRGQQVTLSCSPISGHRSVSWYQQTPGQGLQFLFEYFSETQRNKGNFPGRFSGRQFSNSRSEMNVSTLELGDSALYLCASSLAETQYFGPGTRLLVL.